This TCR beta chain was sequenced in a study of blood T cells in healthy people across ages. In regard to this clonotype: Its antigen is currently unknown.

The germline gives CDR1 KGHDR, CDR2 SFDVKD. This CDR3 has 17 amino acids. J was trimmed by 2 bases and V by 4 bases; bases with no gene match: 9. A second PCR, run for about 7 to 11 cycles, used a sample-barcoded 5' primer plus a J-beta primer mix. Each cDNA molecule was tagged by a template-switch adaptor that had 12 random nucleotides. TCRdb recomputed calls from the 5' RACE reads with MiXCR, one row per CDR3 protein. The sample contains 1.5 million to 2 million distinct CDR3 sequences, 25% to 30% of which appear only once. The total RNA that was extracted per sample amounted to at least 5 micrograms. Findings of the study overall: Donor CMV status was unknown, possibly confounding expanded clonotype changes.

Sequenced input: blood. This TCR was sampled from a woman aged 25-40 years in good health. This chain connects TRBV24-1 to TRBJ2-3, with 9 bases fitting TRBD1. The CDR3 loop is CATSEAPGQGATDTQYF. For the CDR3, the DNA is TGTGCCACCAGTGAGGCTCCGGGACAGGGAGCCACAGATACGCAGTATTTT.